The 15 T cell receptor beta chains reported below all come from one sample, sequenced in a study of blood T cell repertoires in COVID-19. Measured with immunoSEQ multiplex PCR; TCRdb has only the in-frame clones, and not every one. The sample gives 40,000 to 60,000 clones, 90% of which show up once; roughly 4% is in the top ten. Sequenced input: peripheral blood. Receptors were obtained from a human donor in a cohort sampled during active COVID-19.

The chain uses TRBV19 and TRBJ2-7; 13 bases line up with TRBD2. Per the germline V gene, CDR1 is LNHDA and CDR2 is SQIVND (reference sequence). This CDR3 is 15 amino acids long. Losses at the gene ends were 4 bases for V and 3 bases for J; bases not matched to a gene: 3. CDR3 nucleotide sequence: TGTGCCAGTAGTACTCGGACTAGCGGGAGCTACGAGCAGTACTTC. As protein: CASSTRTSGSYEQYF.

The chain combines TRBV11-2 with TRBJ2-7; D unclear. The CDR3 contains 13 residues. The germline gives CDR1 SGHAT, CDR2 FQNNGV. Trimming removed 5 bases at V and 1 base at J, with 9 bases between. The CDR3 region is CASSPEVSYEQYV. CDR3 DNA: TGTGCCAGCAGCCCCGAGGTATCCTACGAGCAGTACGTC.

The sample holds one count of this clone. The CDR3, as DNA: TGTGCCAGCAGCCTAAACAGGGGGCTTGGCGAAAAACTGTTTTTT. This codes for CASSLNRGLGEKLFF. The chain links TRBV7-8 to TRBJ1-4; TRBD1 matches 9 bases. V was clipped by 5 bases and J by 8 bases; unmatched bases: 9. Germline V gene sequence: CDR1 SGHVS, CDR2 FQNEAQ. The CDR3 has 15 residues.

This sequence joins TRBV6-6 and TRBJ2-7; D possibly corresponds to TRBD2 (5 bases). CDR1 is MNHNY, CDR2 SVGAGI, per germline (reference sequence). The CDR3 totals 14 residues. V lost 2 bases, J lost 0 bases, and 8 bases lay in between. CDR3 nucleotides: TGTGCCAGCAGTTACACCGGAGGCTCCTACGAGCAGTACGTC. Translating it yields CASSYTGGSYEQYV.

The genes are TRBV5-4 and TRBJ1-2, with D perhaps TRBD1 (5 bases). The ends were cut back, 4 bases at V and 4 bases at J, with 14 bases in the middle. This CDR3 spans 14 amino acids. Germline CDR1 reads SGHNT; CDR2 reads YYREEE (reference sequence). CDR3 in amino acids: CASSGGGRSYGYTF. The CDR3 nucleotides are TGTGCCAGCAGCGGGGGGGGACGGAGCTATGGCTACACCTTC.

The J gene is TRBJ2-7, the V gene TRBV6-5; the D gene is possibly TRBD2 (5 bases). V shed 6 bases and J shed 7 bases, with 16 bases lying between them. Germline CDR1 reads MNHEY; CDR2 reads SVGAGI. The CDR3 runs 13 residues. The CDR3, as DNA: TGTGCCAGCAGCCGCGGACCCCCGGGGGAGCAGTACTTC. This translates into CASSRGPPGEQYF.

The chain combines TRBV6-6 with TRBJ1-4; D not certain. Trimming took off 6 bases at V and 3 bases at J, with 14 bases between the two ends. Germline V gives CDR1 MNHNY, CDR2 SVGAGI (reference sequence). This CDR3 comprises 15 residues. CDR3 bases: TGTGCCAGCAGACAGAGGAGGCAGGCTAATGAAAAACTGTTTTTT. Its protein is CASRQRRQANEKLFF.

V is TRBV6-1 and J is TRBJ1-5; D is unclear. The CDR3 is made up of 15 amino acids. Germline V gene data show CDR1 as MNHNS and CDR2 as SASEGT. V dropped 2 bases and J dropped 6 bases, with 14 bases sitting between them. The CDR3 DNA reads TGTGCCAGCAGTGAAACGTCAGTCACCAGTCAGCCCCAGCATTTT. Its translation is CASSETSVTSQPQHF.

The genes are TRBV2 and TRBJ2-7, with D possibly TRBD2 on 5 matching bases. Germline assignment: CDR1 SNHLY and CDR2 FYNNEI. V lost 10 bases, J lost 2 bases, and 24 bases lay in between. The CDR3 spans 16 residues. In DNA, the CDR3 is TGTGCCACCCCCGGGCCGGGGAGCCTAGATCCCTACGAGCAGTACTTC. This gives the protein CATPGPGSLDPYEQYF.

The V gene is TRBV5-1, the J gene TRBJ1-1, with TRBD1 matching over 11 bases. The CDR3 contains 16 residues. The V and J ends lost 3 bases and 2 bases, in that order; junction bases with no gene match: 6. CDR1 and CDR2 (germline): SGHRS, YFSETQ. The CDR3 region is CASSSRTGGDNTEAFF. The CDR3, as DNA: TGCGCCAGCAGCTCCAGGACAGGGGGCGATAACACTGAAGCTTTCTTT.

V usage is TRBV5-1 and J usage is TRBJ2-5, with 9 bases identical to TRBD1. The CDR3 contains 14 residues. The ends lost 0 bases at V and 4 bases at J; junction bases unmatched: 1. Germline assignment: CDR1 SGHRS and CDR2 YFSETQ. Here the CDR3 reads CASSLGTGVETQYF. The DNA for the CDR3 is TGCGCCAGCAGCTTGGGGACAGGGGTAGAGACCCAGTACTTC.

This chain uses TRBV7-2 with TRBJ2-3; TRBD2 agrees at 13 bases. The germline gives CDR1 SGHTA, CDR2 FQGNSA. This CDR3 region has 19 residues. After removal of 5 bases from V and 0 bases from J, the junction contained 11 bases not matched to a gene. This CDR3 reads CASSAAGLAGLSSTDTQYF. In DNA form, the CDR3 reads TGTGCCAGCAGCGCCGCGGGACTAGCGGGGCTCTCTAGCACAGATACGCAGTATTTT. Combining the CDR3 with reference TRBV7-2 and TRBJ2-3 gives the whole variable domain GAGVSQSPSNKVTEKGKDVELRCDPISGHTALYWYRQSLGQGLEFLIYFQGNSAPDKSGLPSDRFSAERTGGSVSTLTIQRTQQEDSAVYLCASSAAGLAGLSSTDTQYFGPGTRLTVL.

The rearrangement uses TRBV9 and TRBJ2-2; maybe TRBD2 (6 bases). V lost 1 base and J lost 7, with 14 bases in between. The CDR3 consists of 15 residues. Per germline, CDR1 SGDLS and CDR2 YYNGEE. This CDR3 reads CASSVTGGNVGELFF. The CDR3 DNA sequence: TGTGCCAGCAGCGTAACTGGCGGGAACGTCGGGGAGCTGTTTTTT. Based on the CDR3 plus reference TRBV9 and TRBJ2-2, the full variable domain is DSGVTQTPKHLITATGQRVTLRCSPRSGDLSVYWYQQSLDQGLQFLIQYYNGEERAKGNILERFSAQQFPDLHSELNLSSLELGDSALYFCASSVTGGNVGELFFGEGSRLTVL.

The chain couples TRBV28 to TRBJ1-2; 8 bases match TRBD1. CDR1 MDHEN and CDR2 SYDVKM come from the germline V gene. J gave up 3 bases and V 6 bases, and 18 bases lay outside the gene matches. The CDR3 is 18 residues long. In nucleotides, the CDR3 is TGTGCCAGCAGCGCCTTTGGGACAGGAAGGGGCTATGACTATGGCTACACCTTC. It codes for CASSAFGTGRGYDYGYTF.

The chain has TRBV7-3 and TRBJ2-3; TRBD2 matches at 8 bases. The CDR3 sequence is 16 residues long. Per the germline V gene, CDR1 is SGHTA and CDR2 is FQGTGA. The junction had 9 bases not matched to a gene; V was cut back by 1 base and J by 6 bases. The CDR3 sequence: CASSLSGAGAADTQYF. CDR3 coding DNA: TGTGCCAGCAGCTTAAGCGGAGCGGGAGCTGCCGATACGCAGTATTTT.